The rows below give T cell receptor beta chains drawn from one sample of a study of cytomegalovirus exposure and HLA in healthy donors. Libraries were prepared by immunoSEQ multiplex PCR; TCRdb keeps only in-frame clonotypes and omits some of them. The sample consists of 160,000 or so clones, 70% to 85% of them appearing once. The sequenced material came from PBMCs. The receptors were gathered from a male donor in good health and CMV-seronegative. CDR3s leave out the opening cysteine and the closing phenylalanine or tryptophan. D genes are given only for firm matches.

CDR3aa: ASSSPGGGTDEQY; d_gene: TRBD2; v_gene: TRBV28; j_gene: TRBJ2-7
CDR3aa: ASRLQGAIDGYT; d_gene: TRBD1; v_gene: TRBV6-1; j_gene: TRBJ1-2
CDR3aa: ASSLDSAGSYEQY; d_gene: .; v_gene: TRBV5-1; j_gene: .
CDR3aa: ASSPGQNYQPQH; d_gene: .; v_gene: TRBV28; j_gene: TRBJ1-5
CDR3aa: ASSRSEQHNEQF; d_gene: .; v_gene: TRBV7-3; j_gene: TRBJ2-1
CDR3aa: ASSIFLAGGQETQY; d_gene: TRBD2; v_gene: TRBV19; j_gene: TRBJ2-5
CDR3aa: ASSQRSGVSTGELF; d_gene: .; v_gene: TRBV7-6; j_gene: TRBJ2-2
CDR3aa: ASSQASEQY; d_gene: .; v_gene: TRBV14; j_gene: TRBJ2-7
CDR3aa: ASSLTSGRSTDTQY; d_gene: TRBD2; v_gene: TRBV18; j_gene: TRBJ2-3
CDR3aa: AWSLGTGAEKLF; d_gene: TRBD1; v_gene: TRBV30; j_gene: TRBJ1-4
CDR3aa: ASSYTLFGNTEAF; d_gene: .; v_gene: TRBV6-5; j_gene: TRBJ1-1
CDR3aa: ASSPHPTQGSTDTQY; d_gene: .; v_gene: TRBV21-1; j_gene: TRBJ2-3